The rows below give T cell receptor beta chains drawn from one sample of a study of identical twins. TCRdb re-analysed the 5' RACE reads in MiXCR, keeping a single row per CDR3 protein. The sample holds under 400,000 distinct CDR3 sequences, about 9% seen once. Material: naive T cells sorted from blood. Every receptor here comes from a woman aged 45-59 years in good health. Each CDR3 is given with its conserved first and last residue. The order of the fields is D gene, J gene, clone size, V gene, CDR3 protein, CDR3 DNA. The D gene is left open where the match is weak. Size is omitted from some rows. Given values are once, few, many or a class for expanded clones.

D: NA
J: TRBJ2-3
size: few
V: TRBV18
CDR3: CASSPLRPDTDTQYF
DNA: TGTGCCAGCTCACCCTTGCGGCCAGACACAGATACGCAGTATTTT

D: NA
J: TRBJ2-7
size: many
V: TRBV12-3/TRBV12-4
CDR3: CASSLGRRATYEQYF
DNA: TGTGCCAGCAGTTTAGGGCGTAGGGCTACCTACGAGCAGTACTTC

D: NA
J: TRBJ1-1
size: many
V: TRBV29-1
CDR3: CSVVLLMNTEAFF
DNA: TGCAGCGTTGTTTTACTTATGAACACTGAAGCTTTCTTT

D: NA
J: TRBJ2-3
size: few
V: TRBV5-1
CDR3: CASSPIRPGKPTDTQYF
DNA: TGCGCCAGCAGCCCCATCCGGCCGGGGAAACCGACAGATACGCAGTATTTT

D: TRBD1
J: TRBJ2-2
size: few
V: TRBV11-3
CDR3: CASRMRTGNTGELFF
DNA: TGTGCCAGCAGAATGAGGACAGGGAATACCGGGGAGCTGTTTTTT

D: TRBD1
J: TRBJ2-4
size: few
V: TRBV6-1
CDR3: CASRPGTANIQYF
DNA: TGTGCCAGCAGACCAGGGACAGCAAACATTCAGTACTTC

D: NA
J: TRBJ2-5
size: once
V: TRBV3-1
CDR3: CASSQRYETQYF
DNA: TGTGCCAGCAGCCAGCGATATGAGACCCAGTACTTC

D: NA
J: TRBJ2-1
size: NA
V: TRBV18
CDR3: CASSPETGGEQFF
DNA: TGTGCCAGCTCACCCGAGACCGGGGGTGAGCAGTTCTTC

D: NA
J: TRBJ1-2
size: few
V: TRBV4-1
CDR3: CASSHPRQLRDYGYTF
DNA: TGCGCCAGCAGCCATCCTAGACAGTTACGCGACTATGGCTACACCTTC

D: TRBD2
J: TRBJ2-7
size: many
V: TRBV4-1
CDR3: CASSQGASGRGVGDPNQYF
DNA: TGCGCCAGCAGCCAAGGGGCTAGCGGGAGAGGCGTAGGGGACCCCAACCAGTACTTC

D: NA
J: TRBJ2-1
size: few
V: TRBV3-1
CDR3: CASSHAGTQQFF
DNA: TGTGCCAGCAGCCATGCCGGGACACAGCAGTTCTTC

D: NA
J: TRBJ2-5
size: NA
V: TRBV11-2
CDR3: CASSLDPRGIQTQYF
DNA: TGTGCCAGCAGCTTAGACCCCAGGGGCATCCAGACCCAGTACTTC

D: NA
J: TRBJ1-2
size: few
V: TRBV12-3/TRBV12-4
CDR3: CASSQDFRDSYTF
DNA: TGTGCCAGCAGTCAAGACTTCAGGGACAGCTACACCTTC

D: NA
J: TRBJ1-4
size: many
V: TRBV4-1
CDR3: CASNQVPSEKLFF
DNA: TGCGCCAGCAACCAGGTCCCCAGTGAAAAACTGTTTTTT

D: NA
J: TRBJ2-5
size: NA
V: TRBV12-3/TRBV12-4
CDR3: CASSSRPQETQYF
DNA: TGTGCCAGCAGTTCCCGGCCTCAAGAGACCCAGTACTTC

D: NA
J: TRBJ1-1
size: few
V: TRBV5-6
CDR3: CASSPKVVGDTEAFF
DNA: TGTGCCAGCAGCCCAAAGGTGGTCGGGGACACTGAAGCTTTCTTT

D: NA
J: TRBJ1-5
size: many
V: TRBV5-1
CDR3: CASSPDGDTHQPQHF
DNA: TGCGCCAGCAGCCCTGACGGCGACACACATCAGCCCCAGCATTTT

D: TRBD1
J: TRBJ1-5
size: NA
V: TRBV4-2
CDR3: CASSQERQGSQPQHF
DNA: TGTGCCAGCAGCCAAGAAAGACAGGGAAGTCAGCCCCAGCATTTT

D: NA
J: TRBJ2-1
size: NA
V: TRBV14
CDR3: CASSTRGAYNEQFF
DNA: TGTGCCAGCAGCACCAGGGGCGCCTACAATGAGCAGTTCTTC

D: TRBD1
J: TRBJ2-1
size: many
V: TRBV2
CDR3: CASSELGQSLAGEQFF
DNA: TGTGCCAGCAGTGAACTGGGACAGAGTCTGGCAGGTGAGCAGTTCTTC

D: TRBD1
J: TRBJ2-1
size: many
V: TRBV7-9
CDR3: CASSSPDRGPYNEQFF
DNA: TGTGCCAGCAGCTCCCCGGACAGGGGGCCCTACAATGAGCAGTTCTTC

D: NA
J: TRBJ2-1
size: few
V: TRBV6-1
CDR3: CASSEGLINEQFF
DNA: TGTGCCAGCAGTGAAGGCCTGATAAATGAGCAGTTCTTC

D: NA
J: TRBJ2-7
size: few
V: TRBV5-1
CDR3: CASSLTPQGNEQYF
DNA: TGCGCCAGCAGCTTGACACCTCAGGGGAACGAGCAGTACTTC

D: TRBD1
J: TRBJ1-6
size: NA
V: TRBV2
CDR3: CASSEAMTGNSPLHF
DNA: TGTGCCAGCAGTGAAGCGATGACAGGGAATTCACCCCTCCACTTT

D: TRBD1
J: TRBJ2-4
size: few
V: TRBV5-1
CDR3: CASSQDRADIQYF
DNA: TGCGCCAGCAGCCAGGACAGGGCTGACATTCAGTACTTC

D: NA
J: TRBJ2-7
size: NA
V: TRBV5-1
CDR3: CASSLAGILSYEQYF
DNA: TGCGCCAGCAGCTTGGCGGGGATCCTTTCCTACGAGCAGTACTTC

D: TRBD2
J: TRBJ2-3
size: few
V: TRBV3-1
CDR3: CASSQARTSVTSCYF
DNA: TGTGCCAGCAGCCAAGCTCGGACTAGCGTCACAAGCTGCTATTTT

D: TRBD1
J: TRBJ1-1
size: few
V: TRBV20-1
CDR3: CSAYRTGANQAFF
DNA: TGCAGTGCCTATCGGACAGGGGCTAATCAAGCTTTCTTT

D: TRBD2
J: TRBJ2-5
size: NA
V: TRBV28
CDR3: CASTDWRGETQYF
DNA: TGTGCCAGCACGGACTGGCGGGGGGAGACCCAGTACTTC

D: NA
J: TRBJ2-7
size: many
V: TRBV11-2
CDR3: CASSSVRGNYEQYF
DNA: TGTGCCAGCAGCTCGGTCCGCGGGAACTACGAGCAGTACTTC

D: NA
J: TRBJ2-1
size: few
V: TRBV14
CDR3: CASSHQVGERAEQFF
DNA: TGTGCCAGCAGCCATCAGGTCGGGGAAAGGGCCGAGCAGTTCTTC

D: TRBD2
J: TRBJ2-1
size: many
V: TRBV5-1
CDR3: CASSPNGLAGDNEQFF
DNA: TGCGCCAGCAGCCCGAACGGACTAGCGGGGGACAATGAGCAGTTCTTC

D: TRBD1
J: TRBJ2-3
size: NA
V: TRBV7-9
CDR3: CASSKPRDREDTDTQYF
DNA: TGTGCCAGCAGTAAGCCCCGGGACAGGGAAGACACAGATACGCAGTATTTT

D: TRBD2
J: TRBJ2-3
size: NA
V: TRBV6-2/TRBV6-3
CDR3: CASSSHRLAGFSDTQYF
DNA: TGTGCCAGCAGTTCCCATCGACTAGCGGGGTTCTCAGATACGCAGTATTTT

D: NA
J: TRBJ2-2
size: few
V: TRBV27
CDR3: CASSFARHGELFF
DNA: TGTGCCAGCAGTTTTGCACGGCACGGGGAGCTGTTTTTT

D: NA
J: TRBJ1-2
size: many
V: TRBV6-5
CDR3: CASSYSMWTSGYTF
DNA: TGTGCCAGCAGTTACTCGATGTGGACTAGCGGCTACACCTTC

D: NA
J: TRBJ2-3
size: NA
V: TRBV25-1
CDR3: CASRSRETSTDTQYF
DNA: TGTGCCAGCAGATCCCGGGAGACTAGCACAGATACGCAGTATTTT

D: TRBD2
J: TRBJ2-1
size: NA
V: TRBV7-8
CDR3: CACSSRLAGGWFF
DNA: TGTGCCTGCAGCTCCCGGCTAGCGGGAGGGTGGTTCTTC

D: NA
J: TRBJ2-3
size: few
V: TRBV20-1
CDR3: CSARNGDTQYF
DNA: TGCAGTGCTAGAAACGGAGATACGCAGTATTTT

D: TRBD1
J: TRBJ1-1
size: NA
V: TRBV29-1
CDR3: CSVAGTGATEAFF
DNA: TGCAGCGTAGCCGGGACAGGAGCCACTGAAGCTTTCTTT

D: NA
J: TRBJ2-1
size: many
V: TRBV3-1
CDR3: CASSQGIGHSYNEQFF
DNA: TGTGCCAGCAGCCAAGGGATCGGACATTCCTACAATGAGCAGTTCTTC

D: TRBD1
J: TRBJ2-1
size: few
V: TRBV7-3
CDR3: CASSRKGQSSYNEQFF
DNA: TGTGCCAGCAGCCGGAAGGGACAGAGCTCCTACAATGAGCAGTTCTTC

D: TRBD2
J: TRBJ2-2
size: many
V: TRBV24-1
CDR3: CATSDLLERLAGGPTHTGELFF
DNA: TGTGCCACCAGTGATTTATTAGAAAGGCTAGCGGGAGGGCCAACGCACACCGGGGAGCTGTTTTTT

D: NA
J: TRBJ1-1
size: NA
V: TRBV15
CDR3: CATSRPRGGDTEAFF
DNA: TGTGCCACCAGCAGACCCAGGGGAGGGGACACTGAAGCTTTCTTT

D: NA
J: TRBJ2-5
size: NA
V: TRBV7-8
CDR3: CASSPRTKRETQYF
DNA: TGTGCCAGCAGCCCCCGGACCAAAAGGGAGACCCAGTACTTC

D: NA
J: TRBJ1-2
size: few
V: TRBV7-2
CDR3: CASSPGVGRVYTF
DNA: TGTGCCAGCAGCCCCGGGGTTGGTCGGGTCTACACCTTC

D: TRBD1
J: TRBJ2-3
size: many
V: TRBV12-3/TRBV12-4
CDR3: CASSPTGPDTQYF
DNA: TGTGCCAGCAGCCCGACAGGGCCAGATACGCAGTATTTT

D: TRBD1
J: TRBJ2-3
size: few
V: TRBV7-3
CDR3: CASSLGRGQGMDTQYF
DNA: TGTGCCAGCAGCTTAGGTCGGGGACAGGGGATGGATACGCAGTATTTT

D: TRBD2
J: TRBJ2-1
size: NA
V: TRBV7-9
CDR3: CASNGLAGAGSYNEQFF
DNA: TGTGCCAGCAACGGACTAGCGGGAGCTGGGTCCTACAATGAGCAGTTCTTC